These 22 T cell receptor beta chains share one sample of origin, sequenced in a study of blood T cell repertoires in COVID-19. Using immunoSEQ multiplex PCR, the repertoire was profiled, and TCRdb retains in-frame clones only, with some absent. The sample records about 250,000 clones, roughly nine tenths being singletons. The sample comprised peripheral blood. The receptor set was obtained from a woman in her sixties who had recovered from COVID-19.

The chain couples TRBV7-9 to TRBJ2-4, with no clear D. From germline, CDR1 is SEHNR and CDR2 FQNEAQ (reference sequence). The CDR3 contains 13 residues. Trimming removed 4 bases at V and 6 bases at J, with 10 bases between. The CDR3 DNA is TGTGCCAGCAGCTCCTACACGGGAAACATTCAGTACTTC. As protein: CASSSYTGNIQYF.

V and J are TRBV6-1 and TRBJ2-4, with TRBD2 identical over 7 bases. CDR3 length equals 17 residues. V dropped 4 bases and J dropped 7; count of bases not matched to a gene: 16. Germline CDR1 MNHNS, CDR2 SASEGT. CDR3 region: CASSAVRGSGAANIQYF. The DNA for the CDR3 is TGTGCCAGCAGTGCTGTTAGAGGGAGCGGGGCGGCGAACATTCAGTACTTC.

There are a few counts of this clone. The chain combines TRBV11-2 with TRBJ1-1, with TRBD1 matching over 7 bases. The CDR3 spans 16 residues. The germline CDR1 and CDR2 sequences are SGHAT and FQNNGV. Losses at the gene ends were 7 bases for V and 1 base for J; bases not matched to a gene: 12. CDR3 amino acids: CASTRGTVHTNTEAFF. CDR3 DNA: TGTGCCAGCACCAGGGGGACAGTTCACACGAACACTGAAGCTTTCTTT.

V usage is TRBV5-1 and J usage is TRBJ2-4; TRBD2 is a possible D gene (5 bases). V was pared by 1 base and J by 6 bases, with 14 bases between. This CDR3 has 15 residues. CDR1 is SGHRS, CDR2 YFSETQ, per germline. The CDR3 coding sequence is TGCGCCAGCAGCTTGTCTCCCACAGAGGGAAACATTCAGTACTTC. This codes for CASSLSPTEGNIQYF.

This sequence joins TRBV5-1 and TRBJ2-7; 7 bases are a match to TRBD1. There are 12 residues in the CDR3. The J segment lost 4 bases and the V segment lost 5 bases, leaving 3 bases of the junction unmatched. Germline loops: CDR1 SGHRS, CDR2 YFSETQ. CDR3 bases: TGCGCCAGCAGGCAGGGGGTTTACGAGCAGTACTTC. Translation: CASRQGVYEQYF.

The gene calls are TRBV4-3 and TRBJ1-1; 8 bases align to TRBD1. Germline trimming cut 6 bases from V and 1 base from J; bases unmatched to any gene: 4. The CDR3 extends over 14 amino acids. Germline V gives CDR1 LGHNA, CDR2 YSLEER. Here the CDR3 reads CASRDRVRNTEAFF. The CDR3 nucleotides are TGCGCCAGCAGGGACAGGGTGCGGAACACTGAAGCTTTCTTT.

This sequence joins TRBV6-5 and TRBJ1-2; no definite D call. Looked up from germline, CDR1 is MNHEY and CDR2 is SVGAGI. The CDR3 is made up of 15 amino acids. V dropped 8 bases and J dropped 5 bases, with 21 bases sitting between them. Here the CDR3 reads CASFPHGNPRYGYTF. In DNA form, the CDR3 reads TGTGCCAGCTTCCCCCACGGGAACCCGAGGTATGGCTACACCTTC.

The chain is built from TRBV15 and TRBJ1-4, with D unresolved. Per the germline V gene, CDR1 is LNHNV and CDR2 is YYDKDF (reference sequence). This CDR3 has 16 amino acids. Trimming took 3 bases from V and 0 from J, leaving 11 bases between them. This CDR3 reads CATSSHPGATNEKLFF. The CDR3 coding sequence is TGTGCCACCAGCAGCCACCCCGGAGCAACTAATGAAAAACTGTTTTTT.

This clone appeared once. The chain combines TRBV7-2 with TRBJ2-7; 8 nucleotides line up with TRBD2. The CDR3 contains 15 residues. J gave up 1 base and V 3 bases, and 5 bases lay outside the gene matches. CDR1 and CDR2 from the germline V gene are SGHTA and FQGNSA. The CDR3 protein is CASSFQRGTSYEQYF. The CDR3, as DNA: TGTGCCAGCAGCTTCCAGCGGGGGACGTCCTACGAGCAGTACTTC.

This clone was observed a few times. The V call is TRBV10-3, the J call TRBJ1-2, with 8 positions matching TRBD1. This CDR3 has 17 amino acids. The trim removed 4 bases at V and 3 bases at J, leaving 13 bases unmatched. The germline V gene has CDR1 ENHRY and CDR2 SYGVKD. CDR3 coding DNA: TGTGCCATCAGTGCGAGAAACACGGGACAGGCAGACTATGGCTACACCTTC. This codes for CAISARNTGQADYGYTF.

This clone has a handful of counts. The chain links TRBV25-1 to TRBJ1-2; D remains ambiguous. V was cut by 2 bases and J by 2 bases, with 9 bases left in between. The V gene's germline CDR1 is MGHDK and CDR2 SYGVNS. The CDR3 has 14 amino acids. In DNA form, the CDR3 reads TGTGCCAGCAGTGAAATTGGAGACAACTATGGCTACACCTTC. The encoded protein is CASSEIGDNYGYTF.

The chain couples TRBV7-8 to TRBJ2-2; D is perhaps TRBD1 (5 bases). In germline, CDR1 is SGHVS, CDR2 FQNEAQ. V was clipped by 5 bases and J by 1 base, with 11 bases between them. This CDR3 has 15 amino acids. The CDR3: CASSHVRGNTGELFF. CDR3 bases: TGTGCCAGCAGCCACGTAAGGGGGAACACCGGGGAGCTGTTTTTT. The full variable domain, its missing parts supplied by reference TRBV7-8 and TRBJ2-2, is GAGVSQSPRYKVAKRGQDVALRCDPISGHVSLFWYQQALGQGPEFLTYFQNEAQLDKSGLPSDRFFAERPEGSVSTLKIQRTQQEDSAVYLCASSHVRGNTGELFFGEGSRLTVL.

The CDR3: CASSVGSRGIYGYTF. CDR3 in DNA: TGTGCCAGCAGCGTAGGTTCCAGGGGGATCTATGGCTACACCTTC. The chain carries TRBV9 and TRBJ1-2, with TRBD1 matching over 7 bases. After removal of 0 bases from V and 4 bases from J, the junction contained 6 bases not matched to a gene. Germline V gene sequence: CDR1 SGDLS, CDR2 YYNGEE. The CDR3 covers 15 residues. The full variable domain, completed using reference TRBV9 and TRBJ1-2, is DSGVTQTPKHLITATGQRVTLRCSPRSGDLSVYWYQQSLDQGLQFLIQYYNGEERAKGNILERFSAQQFPDLHSELNLSSLELGDSALYFCASSVGSRGIYGYTFGSGTRLTVV.

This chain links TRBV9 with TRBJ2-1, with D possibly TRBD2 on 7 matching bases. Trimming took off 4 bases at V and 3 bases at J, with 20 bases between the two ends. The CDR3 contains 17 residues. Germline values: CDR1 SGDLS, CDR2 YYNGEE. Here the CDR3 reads CASSSNQGGDYYNEQFF. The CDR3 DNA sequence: TGTGCCAGCAGCTCCAACCAAGGGGGGGATTACTACAATGAGCAGTTCTTC.

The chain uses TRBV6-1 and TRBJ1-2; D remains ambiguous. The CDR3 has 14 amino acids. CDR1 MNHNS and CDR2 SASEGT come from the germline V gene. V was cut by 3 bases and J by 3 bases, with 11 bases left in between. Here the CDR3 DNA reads TGTGCCAGCAGTGACGTCCTGGACTACTATGGCTACACCTTC. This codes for CASSDVLDYYGYTF.

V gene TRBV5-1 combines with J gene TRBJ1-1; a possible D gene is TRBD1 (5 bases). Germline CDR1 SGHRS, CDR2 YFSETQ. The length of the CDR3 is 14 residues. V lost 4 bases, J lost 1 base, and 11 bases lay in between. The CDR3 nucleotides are TGCGCCAGCAGCCCCATGGGGGGGAACACTGAAGCTTTCTTT. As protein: CASSPMGGNTEAFF.

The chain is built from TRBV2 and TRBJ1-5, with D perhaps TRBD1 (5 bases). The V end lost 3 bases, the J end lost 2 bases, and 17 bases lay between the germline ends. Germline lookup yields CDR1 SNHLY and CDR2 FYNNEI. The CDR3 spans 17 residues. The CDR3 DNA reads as TGTGCCAGCAGTGAGGCAGCAGGGAGGTTAGGCAATCAGCCCCAGCATTTT. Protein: CASSEAAGRLGNQPQHF.

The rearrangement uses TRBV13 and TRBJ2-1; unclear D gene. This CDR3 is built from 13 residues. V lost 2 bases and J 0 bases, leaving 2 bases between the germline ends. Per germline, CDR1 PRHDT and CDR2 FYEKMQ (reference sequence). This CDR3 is CASSLYSYNEQFF. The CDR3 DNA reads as TGTGCCAGCAGCTTATACTCCTACAATGAGCAGTTCTTC.

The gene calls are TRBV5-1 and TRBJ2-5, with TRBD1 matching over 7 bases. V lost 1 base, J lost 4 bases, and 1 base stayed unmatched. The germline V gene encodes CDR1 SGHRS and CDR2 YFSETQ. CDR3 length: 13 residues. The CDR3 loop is CASSLRQGETQYF. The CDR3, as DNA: TGCGCCAGCAGCTTGAGACAGGGAGAGACCCAGTACTTC. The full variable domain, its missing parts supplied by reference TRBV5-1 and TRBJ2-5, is KAGVTQTPRYLIKTRGQQVTLSCSPISGHRSVSWYQQTPGQGLQFLFEYFSETQRNKGNFPGRFSGRQFSNSRSEMNVSTLELGDSALYLCASSLRQGETQYFGPGTRLLVL.

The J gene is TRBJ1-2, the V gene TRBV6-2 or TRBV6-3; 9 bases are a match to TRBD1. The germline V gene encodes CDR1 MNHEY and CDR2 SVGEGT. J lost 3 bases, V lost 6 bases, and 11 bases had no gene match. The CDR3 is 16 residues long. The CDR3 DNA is TGTGCCAGCAGCTATACCGGGACAGGGCCATACTATGGCTACACCTTC. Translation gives CASSYTGTGPYYGYTF.

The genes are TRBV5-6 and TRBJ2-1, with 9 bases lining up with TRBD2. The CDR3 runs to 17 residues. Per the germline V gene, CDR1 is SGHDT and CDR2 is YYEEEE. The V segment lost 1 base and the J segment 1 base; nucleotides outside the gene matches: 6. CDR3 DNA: TGTGCCAGCAGCTTGCTGGGGCGGGGGGGTTCCTACAATGAGCAGTTCTTC. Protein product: CASSLLGRGGSYNEQFF.

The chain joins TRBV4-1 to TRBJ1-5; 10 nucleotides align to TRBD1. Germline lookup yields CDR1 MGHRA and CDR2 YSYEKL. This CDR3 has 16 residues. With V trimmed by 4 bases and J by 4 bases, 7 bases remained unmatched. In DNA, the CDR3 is TGCGCCAGCAGCCGAGTCCCGGGACAGGGGAATCAGCCCCAGCATTTT. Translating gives CASSRVPGQGNQPQHF.